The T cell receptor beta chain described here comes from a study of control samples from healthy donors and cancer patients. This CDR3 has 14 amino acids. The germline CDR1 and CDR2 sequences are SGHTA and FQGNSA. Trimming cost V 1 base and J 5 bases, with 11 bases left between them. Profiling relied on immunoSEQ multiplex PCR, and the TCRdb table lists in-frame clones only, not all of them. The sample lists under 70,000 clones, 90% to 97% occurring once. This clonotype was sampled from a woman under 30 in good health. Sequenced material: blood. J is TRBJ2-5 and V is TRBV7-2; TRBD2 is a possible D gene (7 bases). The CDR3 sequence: CASSLGGGPETQYF. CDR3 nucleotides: TGTGCCAGCAGCTTAGGGGGGGGGCCCGAGACCCAGTACTTC. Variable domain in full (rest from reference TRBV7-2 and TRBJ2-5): GAGVSQSPSNKVTEKGKDVELRCDPISGHTALYWYRQSLGQGLEFLIYFQGNSAPDKSGLPSDRFSAERTGGSVSTLTIQRTQQEDSAVYLCASSLGGGPETQYFGPGTRLLVL.